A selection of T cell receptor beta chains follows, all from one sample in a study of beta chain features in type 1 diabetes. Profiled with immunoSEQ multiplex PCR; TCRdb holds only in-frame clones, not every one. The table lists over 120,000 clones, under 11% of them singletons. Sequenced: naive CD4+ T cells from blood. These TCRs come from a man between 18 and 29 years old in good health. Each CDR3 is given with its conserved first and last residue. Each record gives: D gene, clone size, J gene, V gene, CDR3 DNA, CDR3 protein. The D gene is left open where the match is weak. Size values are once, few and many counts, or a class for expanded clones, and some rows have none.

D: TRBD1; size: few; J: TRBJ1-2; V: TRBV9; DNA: TGTGCCAGCAGCGTAGAGGGACAGGGGTTTGGCTACACCTTC; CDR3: CASSVEGQGFGYTF
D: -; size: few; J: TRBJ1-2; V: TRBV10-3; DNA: TGTGCCATCAGTGAGGGACAAACCTATGGCTACACCTTC; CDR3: CAISEGQTYGYTF
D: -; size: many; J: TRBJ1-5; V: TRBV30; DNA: TGTGCCTGGAGTTCGGGCGGGGGCAATCAGCCCCAGCATTTT; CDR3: CAWSSGGGNQPQHF
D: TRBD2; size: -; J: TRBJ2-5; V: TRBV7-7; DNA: TGTGCCAGCAGCTTTCCTAGCGGACAAGAGACCCAGTACTTC; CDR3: CASSFPSGQETQYF
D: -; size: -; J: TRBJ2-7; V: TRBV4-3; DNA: TGCGCCAGCAGCCGATTGGGTGCGACTACCTACGAGCAGTACTTC; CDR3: CASSRLGATTYEQYF
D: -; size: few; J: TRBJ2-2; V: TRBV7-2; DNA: TGTGCCAGCAGCCTTATTAGACTTAACACCGGGGAGCTGTTTTTT; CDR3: CASSLIRLNTGELFF
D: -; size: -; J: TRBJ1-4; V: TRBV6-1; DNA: TGTGCCAGCAGTCCGCCGCCCCCTCGGGTTGTAAAACTGTTTTTT; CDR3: CASSPPPPRVVKLFF
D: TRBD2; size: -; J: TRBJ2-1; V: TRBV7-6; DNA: TGTGCCAGCAGCTCCGGACTAGCGGGGAACTACAATGAGCAGTTCTTC; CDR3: CASSSGLAGNYNEQFF
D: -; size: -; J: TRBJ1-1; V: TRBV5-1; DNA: TGCGCCAGCAGCTTGGAGGGGGTCCCGGGTTGGAACACTGAAGCTTTCTTT; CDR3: CASSLEGVPGWNTEAFF
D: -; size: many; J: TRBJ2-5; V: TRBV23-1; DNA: TGCGCCAGCAGTCCCGGCGGGGAGACCCAGTACTTC; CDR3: CASSPGGETQYF
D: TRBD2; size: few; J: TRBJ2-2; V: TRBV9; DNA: TGTGCCAGCAGCCGGGGGGGCAGCACCGGGGAGCTGTTTTTT; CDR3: CASSRGGSTGELFF
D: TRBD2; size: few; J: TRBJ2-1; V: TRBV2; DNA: TGTGCCAGCAGTGAACGGGGGGGACGGGATGAGCAGTTCTTC; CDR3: CASSERGGRDEQFF
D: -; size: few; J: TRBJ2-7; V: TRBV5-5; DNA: TGTGCCAGCAGCCCGGCCCCTGGACAGTCCTACGAGCAGTACTTC; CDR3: CASSPAPGQSYEQYF
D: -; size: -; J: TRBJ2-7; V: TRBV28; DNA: TGTGCCAGCAGTTTACCTCAGTTACCCTACGAGCAGTACTTC; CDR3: CASSLPQLPYEQYF
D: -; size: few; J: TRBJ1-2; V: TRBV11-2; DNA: TGTGCCAGCAGCTTAGAGGGGGGGCGCGAGGACCGCTACACCTTC; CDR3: CASSLEGGREDRYTF
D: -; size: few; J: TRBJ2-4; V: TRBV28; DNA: TGTGCCAGCACCCTGGGGGGACAGTTTGAAATTCAGTACTTC; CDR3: CASTLGGQFEIQYF
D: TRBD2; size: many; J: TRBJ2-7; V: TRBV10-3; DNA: TGTGCCATCAGTGAGCCCGAAGCGGGGGAAGCCTACGAGCAGTACTTC; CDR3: CAISEPEAGEAYEQYF
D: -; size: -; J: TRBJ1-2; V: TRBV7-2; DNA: TGTGCCAGCAGCTTACGACGGGGAGCTAACTATGGCTACACCTTC; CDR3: CASSLRRGANYGYTF
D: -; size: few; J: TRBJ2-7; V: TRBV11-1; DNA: TGTGCCAGCAGCCCCTTGACAGGAGCCGGGCAGTACTTC; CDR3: CASSPLTGAGQYF
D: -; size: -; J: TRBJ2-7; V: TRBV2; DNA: TGTGCCAGCAGTGAAGTTCGGACAGCCATTGAATTGAACGAGCAGTACTTC; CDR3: CASSEVRTAIELNEQYF
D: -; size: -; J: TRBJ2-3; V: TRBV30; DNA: TGTGCCTGGAGAGACAGCAACACAGATACGCAGTATTTT; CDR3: CAWRDSNTDTQYF
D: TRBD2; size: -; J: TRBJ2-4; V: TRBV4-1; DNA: TGCGCCAGCAGCCCGGGACTAGCGGGGTCTCTAACCAAAAACATTCAGTACTTC; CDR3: CASSPGLAGSLTKNIQYF
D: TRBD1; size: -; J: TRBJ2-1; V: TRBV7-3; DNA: TGTGCCAGCAGCTCGACAGGGGGCGTGAATGAGCAGTTCTTC; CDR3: CASSSTGGVNEQFF
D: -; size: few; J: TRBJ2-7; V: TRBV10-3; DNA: TGTGCCAGCAGTTTCCAATACGAGCAGTACTTC; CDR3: CASSFQYEQYF
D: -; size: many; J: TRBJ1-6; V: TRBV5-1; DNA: TGCGCCAGCAGCTTGGGGGGGCCCACCACCCTCCACTTT; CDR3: CASSLGGPTTLHF
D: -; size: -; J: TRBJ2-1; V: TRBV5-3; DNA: TGTGCCAGAAGCTTGCTAGGACTCATTTCCAATGAGCAGTTCTTC; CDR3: CARSLLGLISNEQFF
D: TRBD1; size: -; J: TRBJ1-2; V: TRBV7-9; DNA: TGTGCCAGCAGCCCCCGGACAGGGAATGGCTACACCTTC; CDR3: CASSPRTGNGYTF
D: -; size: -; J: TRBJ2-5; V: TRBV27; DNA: TGTGCCAGCAGCTCGGATGCGGGGTTCAACCAAGAGACCCAGTACTTC; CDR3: CASSSDAGFNQETQYF
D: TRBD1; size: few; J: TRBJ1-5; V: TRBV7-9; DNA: TGTGCCAGCAGCATCGGACAGGGCCAGCCCCAGCATTTT; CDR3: CASSIGQGQPQHF
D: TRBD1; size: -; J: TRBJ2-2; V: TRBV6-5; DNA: TGTGCCAGCATCACCGACAGGGAAAGCGGGGAGCTGTTTTTT; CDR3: CASITDRESGELFF
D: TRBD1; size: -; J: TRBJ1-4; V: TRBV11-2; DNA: TGTGCCAGCAGCTTATTCAGGGGGCCGAATGAAAAACTGTTTTTT; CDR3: CASSLFRGPNEKLFF
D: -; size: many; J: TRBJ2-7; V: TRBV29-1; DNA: TGCAGCGTTGAAGCCTTACGTGGCACAGCCTACGAGCAGTACTTC; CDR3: CSVEALRGTAYEQYF